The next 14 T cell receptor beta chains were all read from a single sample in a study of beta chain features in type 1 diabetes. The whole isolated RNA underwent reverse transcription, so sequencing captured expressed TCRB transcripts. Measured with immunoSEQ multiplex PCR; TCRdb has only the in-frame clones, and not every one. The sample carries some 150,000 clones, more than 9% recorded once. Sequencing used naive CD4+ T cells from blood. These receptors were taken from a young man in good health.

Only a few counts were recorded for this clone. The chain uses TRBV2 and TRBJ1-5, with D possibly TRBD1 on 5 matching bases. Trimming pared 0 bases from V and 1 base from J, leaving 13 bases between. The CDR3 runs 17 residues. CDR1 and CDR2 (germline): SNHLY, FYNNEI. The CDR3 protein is CASSEARGQGSNQPQHF. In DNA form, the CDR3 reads TGTGCCAGCAGTGAAGCGCGTGGGCAGGGAAGCAATCAGCCCCAGCATTTT.

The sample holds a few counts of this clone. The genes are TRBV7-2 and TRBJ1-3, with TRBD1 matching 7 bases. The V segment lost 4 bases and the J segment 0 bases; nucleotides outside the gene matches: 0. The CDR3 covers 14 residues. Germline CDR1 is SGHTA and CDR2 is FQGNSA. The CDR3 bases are TGTGCCAGCAGCTGGACAGGCTCTGGAAACACCATATATTTT. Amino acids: CASSWTGSGNTIYF.

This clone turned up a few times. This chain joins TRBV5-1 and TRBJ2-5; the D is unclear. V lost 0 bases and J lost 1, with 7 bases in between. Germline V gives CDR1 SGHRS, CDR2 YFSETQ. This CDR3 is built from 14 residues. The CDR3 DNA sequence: TGCGCCAGCAGCTTGGGTGGTAGCCAAGAGACCCAGTACTTC. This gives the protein CASSLGGSQETQYF.

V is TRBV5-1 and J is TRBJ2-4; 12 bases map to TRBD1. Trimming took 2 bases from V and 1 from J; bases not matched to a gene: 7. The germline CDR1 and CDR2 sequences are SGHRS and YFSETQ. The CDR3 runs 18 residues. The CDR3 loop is CASSLPGQGAGAKNIQYF. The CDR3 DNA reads TGCGCCAGCAGCTTACCGGGACAGGGGGCCGGGGCCAAAAACATTCAGTACTTC.

The CDR3: CASSSRDTRNTIYF. The CDR3 bases are TGTGCCAGCAGCTCCCGGGACACCAGAAACACCATATATTTT. This sequence joins TRBV5-6 and TRBJ1-3; D is possibly TRBD1 (6 bases). With 3 bases removed from V and 5 bases from J, the gap between germline ends came to 12 bases. This CDR3 has 14 amino acids. Germline-derived CDR1 and CDR2 are SGHDT and YYEEEE.

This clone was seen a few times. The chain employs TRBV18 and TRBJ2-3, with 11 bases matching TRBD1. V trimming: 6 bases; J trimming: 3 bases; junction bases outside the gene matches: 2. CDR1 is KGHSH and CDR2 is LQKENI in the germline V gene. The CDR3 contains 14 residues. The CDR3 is CASSDRGRTDTQYF. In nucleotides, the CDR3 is TGTGCCAGCTCGGACAGGGGGCGGACAGATACGCAGTATTTT.

CDR3 protein: CASSARWAYGYTF. CDR3 in DNA: TGTGCCAGCAGTGCTCGCTGGGCCTATGGCTACACCTTC. V and J are TRBV27 and TRBJ1-2, with D hard to call. V was trimmed by 5 bases and J by 4 bases, leaving 11 bases between them. The germline V gene encodes CDR1 MNHEY and CDR2 SMNVEV (reference sequence). The CDR3 spans 13 residues.

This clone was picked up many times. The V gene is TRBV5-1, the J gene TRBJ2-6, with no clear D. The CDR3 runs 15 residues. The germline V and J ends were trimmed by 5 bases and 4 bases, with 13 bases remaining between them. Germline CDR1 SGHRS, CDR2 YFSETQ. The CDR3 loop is CASSQMPSGANVLTF. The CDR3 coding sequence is TGCGCCAGCAGTCAGATGCCGTCGGGGGCCAACGTCCTGACTTTC.

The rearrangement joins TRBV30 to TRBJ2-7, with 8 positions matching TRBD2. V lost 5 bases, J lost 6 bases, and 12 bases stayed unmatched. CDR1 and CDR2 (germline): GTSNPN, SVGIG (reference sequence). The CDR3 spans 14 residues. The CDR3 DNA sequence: TGTGCCTGGGGGGGATCCGGGACTAGGGGCGAGCAGTACTTC. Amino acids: CAWGGSGTRGEQYF.

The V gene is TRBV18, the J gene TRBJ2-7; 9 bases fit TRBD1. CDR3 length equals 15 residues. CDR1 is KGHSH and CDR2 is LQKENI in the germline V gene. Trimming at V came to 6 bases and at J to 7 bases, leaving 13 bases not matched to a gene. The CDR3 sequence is CASSPRTGEVREQYF. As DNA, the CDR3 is TGTGCCAGCTCGCCAAGGACAGGGGAAGTGAGGGAGCAGTACTTC.

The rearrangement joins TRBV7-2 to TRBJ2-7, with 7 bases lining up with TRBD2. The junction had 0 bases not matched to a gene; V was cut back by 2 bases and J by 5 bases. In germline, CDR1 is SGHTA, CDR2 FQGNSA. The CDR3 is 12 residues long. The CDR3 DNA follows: TGTGCCAGCAGCTTAAGCGGGAACGAGCAGTACTTC. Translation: CASSLSGNEQYF. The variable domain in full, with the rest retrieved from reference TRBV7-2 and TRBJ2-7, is GAGVSQSPSNKVTEKGKDVELRCDPISGHTALYWYRQSLGQGLEFLIYFQGNSAPDKSGLPSDRFSAERTGGSVSTLTIQRTQQEDSAVYLCASSLSGNEQYFGPGTRLTVT.

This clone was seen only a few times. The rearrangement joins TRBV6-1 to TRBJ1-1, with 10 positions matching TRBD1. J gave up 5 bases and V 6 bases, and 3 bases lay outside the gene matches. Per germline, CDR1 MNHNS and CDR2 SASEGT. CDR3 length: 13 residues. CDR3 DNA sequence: TGTGCCAGCAGCGGGGACAGGGGTACTGAAGCTTTCTTT. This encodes CASSGDRGTEAFF.

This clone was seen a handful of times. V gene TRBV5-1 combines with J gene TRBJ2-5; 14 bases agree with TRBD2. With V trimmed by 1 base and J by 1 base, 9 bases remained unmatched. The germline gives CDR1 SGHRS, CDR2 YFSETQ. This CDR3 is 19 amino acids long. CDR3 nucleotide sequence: TGCGCCAGCAGCTTGTTCGGGACTAGCGGGGGTTCAGTCCAAGAGACCCAGTACTTC. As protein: CASSLFGTSGGSVQETQYF.

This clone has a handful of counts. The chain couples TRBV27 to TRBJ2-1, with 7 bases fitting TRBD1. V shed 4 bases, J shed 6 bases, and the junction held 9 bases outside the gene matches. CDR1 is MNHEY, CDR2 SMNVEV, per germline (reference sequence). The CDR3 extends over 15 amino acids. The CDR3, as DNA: TGTGCCAGCAGTTCAGAGGGGGCAGGGGCCAATGAGCAGTTCTTC. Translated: CASSSEGAGANEQFF.